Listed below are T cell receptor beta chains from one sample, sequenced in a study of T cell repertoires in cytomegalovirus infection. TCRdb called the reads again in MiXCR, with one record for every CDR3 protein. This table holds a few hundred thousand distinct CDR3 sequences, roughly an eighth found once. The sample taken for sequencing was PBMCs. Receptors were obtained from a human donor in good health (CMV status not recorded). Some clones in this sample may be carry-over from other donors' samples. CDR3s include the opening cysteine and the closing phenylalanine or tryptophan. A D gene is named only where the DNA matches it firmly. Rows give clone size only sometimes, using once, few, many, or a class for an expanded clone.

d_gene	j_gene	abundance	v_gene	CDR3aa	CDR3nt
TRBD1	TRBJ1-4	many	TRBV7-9	CASSEGQYLEKLFF	TGTGCCAGCAGCGAGGGACAGTATCTTGAAAAACTGTTTTTT
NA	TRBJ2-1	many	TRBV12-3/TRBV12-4	CASRSLRDEQFF	TGTGCCAGCAGGAGCCTCAGGGATGAGCAGTTCTTC
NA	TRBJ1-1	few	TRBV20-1	CSAPRGTEAFF	TGCAGTGCTCCACGGGGGACTGAAGCTTTCTTT
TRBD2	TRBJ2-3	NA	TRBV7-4	CASSSGGGLGTDTQYF	TGTGCCAGCAGCTCAGGCGGGGGGCTGGGCACAGATACGCAGTATTTT
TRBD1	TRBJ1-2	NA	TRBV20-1	CSAPATGHYGYTF	TGCAGTGCCCCCGCGACAGGGCACTATGGCTACACCTTC
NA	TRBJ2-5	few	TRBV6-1	CASSSHRAQETQYF	TGTGCCAGCAGTTCCCACAGGGCCCAAGAGACCCAGTACTTC
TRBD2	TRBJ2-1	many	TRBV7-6	CASSLGQGLAGDNEQFF	TGTGCCAGCAGCTTAGGACAGGGACTAGCGGGAGATAATGAGCAGTTCTTC
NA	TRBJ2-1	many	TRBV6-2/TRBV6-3	CASSYSKIVGREDEQFF	TGTGCCAGCAGTTACTCGAAAATTGTCGGACGAGAAGATGAGCAGTTCTTC
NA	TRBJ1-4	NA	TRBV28	CASSLESNEKLFF	TGTGCCAGCAGTTTAGAATCTAATGAAAAACTGTTTTTT
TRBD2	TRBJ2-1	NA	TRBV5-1	CASSGPGLAGGLRLDEQFF	TGCGCCAGCAGCGGTCCGGGACTAGCGGGAGGGTTGAGGCTCGATGAGCAGTTCTTC
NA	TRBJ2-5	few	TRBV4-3	CASSQDGPTQETQYF	TGCGCCAGCAGCCAAGACGGGCCTACTCAAGAGACCCAGTACTTC
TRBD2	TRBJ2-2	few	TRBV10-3	CAIMRTSGGADTGELFF	TGTGCCATCATGAGAACTAGCGGGGGGGCCGACACCGGGGAGCTGTTTTTT
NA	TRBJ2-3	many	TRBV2	CASTFGQAASGADTQYF	TGTGCCAGCACCTTCGGACAGGCGGCTAGCGGAGCAGATACGCAGTATTTT
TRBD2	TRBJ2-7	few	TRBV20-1	CSATRDGLAGRSSYEQYF	TGCAGTGCTACCCGGGACGGCCTAGCGGGCAGGAGCTCCTACGAGCAGTACTTC
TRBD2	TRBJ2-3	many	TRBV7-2	CASSLMAGGDTQYF	TGTGCCAGCAGCTTAATGGCGGGAGGAGATACGCAGTATTTT
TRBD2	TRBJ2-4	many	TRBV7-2	CASSSDTSGRLQYF	TGTGCCAGCAGCTCAGACACTAGCGGGAGACTTCAGTACTTC
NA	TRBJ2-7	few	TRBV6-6	CASTMRWDYEQYF	TGTGCCAGCACCATGAGGTGGGACTACGAGCAGTACTTC
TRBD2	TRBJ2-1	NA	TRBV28	CASSKVLAGRDEQFF	TGTGCCAGCAGTAAGGTACTAGCGGGGAGGGATGAGCAGTTCTTC
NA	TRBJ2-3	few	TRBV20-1	CSARDSSRSTDTQYF	TGCAGTGCTAGAGATTCATCCAGAAGCACAGATACGCAGTATTTT
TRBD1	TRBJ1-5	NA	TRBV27	CASRPGQGVGQPQHF	TGTGCCAGCAGGCCGGGACAGGGGGTGGGTCAGCCCCAGCATTTT
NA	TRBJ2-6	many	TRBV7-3	CASSFLGAGANVLTF	TGTGCCAGCAGCTTCTTAGGGGCCGGGGCCAACGTCCTGACTTTC
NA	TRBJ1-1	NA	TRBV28	CASSSLVRGTEAFF	TGTGCCAGCAGTTCCTTGGTACGGGGCACTGAAGCTTTCTTT
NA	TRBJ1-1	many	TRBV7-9	CASSLEAGGRAEAFF	TGTGCCAGCAGCTTAGAGGCCGGGGGCCGCGCTGAAGCTTTCTTT
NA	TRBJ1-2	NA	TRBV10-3	CAISEGEVLSLGYTF	TGTGCCATCAGTGAGGGGGAGGTACTGAGTCTTGGCTACACCTTC
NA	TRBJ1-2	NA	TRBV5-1	CASSKDSGDGYTF	TGCGCCAGCAGCAAGGACTCGGGGGATGGCTACACCTTC
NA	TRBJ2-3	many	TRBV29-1	CSVKGLASSTDTQYF	TGCAGCGTTAAGGGTCTAGCGAGCAGCACAGATACGCAGTATTTT
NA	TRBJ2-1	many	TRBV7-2	CASSLAMSEQFF	TGTGCCAGCAGCTTAGCGATGTCTGAGCAGTTCTTC
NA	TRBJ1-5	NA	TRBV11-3	CASSPRGLNQPQHF	TGTGCCAGCAGCCCACGGGGATTGAATCAGCCCCAGCATTTT
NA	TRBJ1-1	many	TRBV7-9	CASSPQGQGTEAFF	TGTGCCAGCAGCCCCCAGGGACAAGGCACTGAAGCTTTCTTT
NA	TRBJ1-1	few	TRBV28	CASSFSNGWGDTEAFF	TGTGCCAGCAGTTTTTCGAACGGATGGGGCGACACTGAAGCTTTCTTT
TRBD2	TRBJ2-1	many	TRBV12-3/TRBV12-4	CASSLSGGASYNEQFF	TGTGCCAGCAGTTTGTCGGGGGGGGCCTCCTACAATGAGCAGTTCTTC
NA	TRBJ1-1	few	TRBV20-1	CSARPFDTEAFF	TGCAGTGCTAGACCTTTTGACACTGAAGCTTTCTTT
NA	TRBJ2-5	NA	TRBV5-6	CASSPDSEETQYF	TGTGCCAGCAGCCCGGACAGTGAAGAGACCCAGTACTTC
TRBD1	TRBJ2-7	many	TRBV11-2	CASSISGTGYEQYF	TGTGCCAGCAGCATCTCCGGGACAGGGTACGAGCAGTACTTC
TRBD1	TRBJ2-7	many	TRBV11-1	CASSLVAGDRTYSYEQYF	TGTGCCAGCAGCTTAGTGGCCGGGGACAGAACATACTCCTACGAGCAGTACTTC
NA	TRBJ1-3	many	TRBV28	CASSRPPPDRRGNTIYF	TGTGCCAGCAGTCGGCCCCCGCCGGATCGGAGGGGAAACACCATATATTTT
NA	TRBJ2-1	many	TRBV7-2	CASSLLANEQFF	TGTGCCAGCAGCCTACTAGCCAATGAGCAGTTCTTC
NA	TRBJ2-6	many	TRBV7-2	CASSLTSTGANVLTF	TGTGCCAGCAGCCTGACATCTACTGGGGCCAACGTCCTGACTTTC
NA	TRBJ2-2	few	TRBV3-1	CASSTTVTGELFF	TGTGCCAGCAGCACGACAGTCACCGGGGAGCTGTTTTTT
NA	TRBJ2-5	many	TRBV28	CASAQWSRGAETQYF	TGTGCCAGCGCGCAATGGAGTCGGGGGGCAGAGACCCAGTACTTC
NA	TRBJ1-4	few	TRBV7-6	CASSRRETNEKLFF	TGTGCCAGCAGCCGCAGGGAAACGAATGAAAAACTGTTTTTT
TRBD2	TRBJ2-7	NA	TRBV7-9	CASSPLAGGPGEQYF	TGTGCCAGCAGCCCACTGGCGGGGGGGCCTGGCGAGCAGTACTTC
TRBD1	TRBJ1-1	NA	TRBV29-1	CSVSRTGATNTEAFF	TGCAGCGTCTCTAGGACAGGGGCGACGAACACTGAAGCTTTCTTT
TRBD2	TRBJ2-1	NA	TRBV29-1	CSVSSGGSVF	TGCAGCGTTTCTAGCGGAGGGTCGGTCTTC
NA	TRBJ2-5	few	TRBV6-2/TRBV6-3	CASNIGVGPETQYF	TGTGCCAGCAATATCGGGGTAGGGCCAGAGACCCAGTACTTC